The clone carrying this TCR beta chain was detected only a few times. Its specificity is unknown. Researchers gathered lesional scalp punch biopsies and peripheral blood from patients with alopecia areata. Reverse transcribed after extraction, RNA yielded cDNA as the sequencing template. Assay used: immunoSEQ multiplex PCR; TCRdb lists only in-frame clones, some missing. The sample includes over 150,000 clones, around 50% of them seen just once. The CDR3 is made up of 12 amino acids. V was clipped by 1 base and J by 6 bases; unmatched bases: 1. Germline CDR1 and CDR2: SQVTM and ANQGSEA. The data stem from a study of CD8+ T cells in alopecia areata. Overall study: Oral tofacitinib (5 to 10 mg twice daily) was administered to treated patients. People stayed on tofacitinib for 6 to 18 months, then stopped the drug for 6 months. The study, taken as a whole, reports: Sequencing of scalp samples also captures resident alphabeta T cells of normal skin.

J is TRBJ2-7 and V is TRBV29-1; 9 bases line up with TRBD1. The sample consisted of CD4+ T cells sorted from blood, taken at week 0. The clonotype was recovered from a human donor with alopecia areata. The CDR3 spells CSVEATGGEQYF. CDR3 DNA sequence: TGCAGCGTTGAAGCGACAGGGGGCGAGCAGTACTTC.